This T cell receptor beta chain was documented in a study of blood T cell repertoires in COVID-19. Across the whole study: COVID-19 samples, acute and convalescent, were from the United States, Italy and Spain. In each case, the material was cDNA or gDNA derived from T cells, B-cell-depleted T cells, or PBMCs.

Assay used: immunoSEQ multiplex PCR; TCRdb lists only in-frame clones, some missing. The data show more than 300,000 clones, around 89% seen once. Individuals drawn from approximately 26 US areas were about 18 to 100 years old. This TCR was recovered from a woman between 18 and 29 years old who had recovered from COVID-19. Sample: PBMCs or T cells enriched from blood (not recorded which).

The CDR3 DNA reads TGTGCCAGCAGACACGGGACAGGGGTGCCTGAAGCTTTCTTT. It specifies CASRHGTGVPEAFF. J is TRBJ1-1 and V is TRBV6-5, with TRBD1 identical over 10 bases. From germline, CDR1 is MNHEY and CDR2 SVGAGI. The CDR3 covers 14 residues. V gave up 6 bases and J gave up 6 bases; unmatched junction bases: 7.